The clone carrying this T cell receptor (beta chain) was recorded a few times. This sample stems from a study of identifying expanded T cells in peripheral blood. V was pared by 4 bases and J by 9 bases, with 23 bases between. Germline CDR1 reads SGHRS; CDR2 reads YFSETQ. This CDR3 is 17 amino acids long. The repertoire was sequenced with immunoSEQ multiplex PCR; TCRdb's copy has only in-frame clones and lacks some. The sample lists under 150,000 clones; roughly 90% were seen once. The sample was blood. The clonotype comes from a person aged 18 to 70 in good health. This chain connects TRBV5-1 to TRBJ1-6; tentatively, D is TRBD1 (6 bases). The CDR3 DNA is TGCGCCAGCAGCGCGCGGAGTGGAGACCCGACAGGTTCACCCCTCCACTTT. It translates to CASSARSGDPTGSPLHF.